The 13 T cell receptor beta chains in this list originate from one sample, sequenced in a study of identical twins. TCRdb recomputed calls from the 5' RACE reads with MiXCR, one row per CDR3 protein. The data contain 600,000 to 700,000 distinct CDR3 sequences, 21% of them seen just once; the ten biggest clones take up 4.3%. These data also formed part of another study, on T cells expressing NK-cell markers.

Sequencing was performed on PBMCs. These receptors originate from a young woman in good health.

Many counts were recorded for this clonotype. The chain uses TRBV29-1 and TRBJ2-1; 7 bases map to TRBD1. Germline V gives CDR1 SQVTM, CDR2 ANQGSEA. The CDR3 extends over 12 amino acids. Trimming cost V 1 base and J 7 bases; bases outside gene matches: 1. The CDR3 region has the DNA TGCAGCGTTGAAGGACAGGGAAATGAGCAGTTCTTC. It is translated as CSVEGQGNEQFF.

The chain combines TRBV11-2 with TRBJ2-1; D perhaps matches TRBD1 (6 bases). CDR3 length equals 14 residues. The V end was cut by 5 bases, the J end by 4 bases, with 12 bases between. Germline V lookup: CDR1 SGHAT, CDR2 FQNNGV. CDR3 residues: CASSQLRGYNEQFF. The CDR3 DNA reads TGTGCCAGCAGCCAATTAAGGGGGTACAATGAGCAGTTCTTC.

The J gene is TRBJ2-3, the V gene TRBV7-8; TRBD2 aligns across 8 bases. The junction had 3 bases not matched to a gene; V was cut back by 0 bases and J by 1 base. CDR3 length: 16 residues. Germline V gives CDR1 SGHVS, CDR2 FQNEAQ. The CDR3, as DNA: TGTGCCAGCAGCTTAGCGCCACTAGCGGGCACAGATACGCAGTATTTT. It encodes CASSLAPLAGTDTQYF.

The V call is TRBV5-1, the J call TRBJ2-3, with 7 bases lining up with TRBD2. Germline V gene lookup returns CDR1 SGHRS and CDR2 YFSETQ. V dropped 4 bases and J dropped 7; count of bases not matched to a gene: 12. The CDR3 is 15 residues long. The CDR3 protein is CASSILPGGGNTQYF. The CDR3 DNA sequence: TGCGCCAGCAGCATCCTGCCTGGGGGAGGGAATACGCAGTATTTT. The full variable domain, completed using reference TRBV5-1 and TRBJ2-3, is KAGVTQTPRYLIKTRGQQVTLSCSPISGHRSVSWYQQTPGQGLQFLFEYFSETQRNKGNFPGRFSGRQFSNSRSEMNVSTLELGDSALYLCASSILPGGGNTQYFGPGTRLTVL.

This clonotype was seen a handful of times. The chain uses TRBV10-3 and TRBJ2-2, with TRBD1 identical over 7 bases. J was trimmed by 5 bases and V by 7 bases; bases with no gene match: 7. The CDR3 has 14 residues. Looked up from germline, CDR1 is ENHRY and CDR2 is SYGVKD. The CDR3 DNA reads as TGTGCCATCACCCTAGACAGGGATACCGGGGAGCTGTTTTTT. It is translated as CAITLDRDTGELFF.

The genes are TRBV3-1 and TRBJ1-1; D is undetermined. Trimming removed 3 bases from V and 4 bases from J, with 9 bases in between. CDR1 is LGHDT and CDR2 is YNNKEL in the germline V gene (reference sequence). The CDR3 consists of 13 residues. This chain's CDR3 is CASSQFSGTEAFF. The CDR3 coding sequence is TGTGCCAGCAGCCAGTTCAGTGGCACTGAAGCTTTCTTT.

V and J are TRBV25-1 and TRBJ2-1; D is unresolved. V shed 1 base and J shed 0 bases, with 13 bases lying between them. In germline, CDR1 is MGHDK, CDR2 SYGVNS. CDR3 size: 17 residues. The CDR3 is CASSESSRPSSYNEQFF. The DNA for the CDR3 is TGTGCCAGCAGTGAATCGAGCAGGCCAAGCTCCTACAATGAGCAGTTCTTC.

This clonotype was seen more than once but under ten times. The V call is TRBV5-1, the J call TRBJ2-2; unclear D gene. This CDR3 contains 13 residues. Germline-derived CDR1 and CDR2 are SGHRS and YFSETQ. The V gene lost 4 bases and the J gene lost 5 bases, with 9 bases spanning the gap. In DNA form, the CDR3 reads TGCGCCAGCAGCCCCCCAAGTACCGGGGAGCTGTTTTTT. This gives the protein CASSPPSTGELFF.

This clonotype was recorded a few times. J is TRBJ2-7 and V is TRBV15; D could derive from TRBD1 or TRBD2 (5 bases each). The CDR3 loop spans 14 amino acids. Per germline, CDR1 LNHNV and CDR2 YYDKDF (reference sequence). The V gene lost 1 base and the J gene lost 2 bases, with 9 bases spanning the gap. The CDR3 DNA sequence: TGTGCCACCAGCAGAGTTGGGGGACCCTACGAGCAGTACTTC. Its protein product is CATSRVGGPYEQYF.

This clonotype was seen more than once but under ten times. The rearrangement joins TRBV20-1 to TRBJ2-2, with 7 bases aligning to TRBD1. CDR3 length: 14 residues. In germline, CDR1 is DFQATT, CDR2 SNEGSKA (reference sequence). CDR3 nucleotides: TGCAGCGCGGCCGGGACAGACAACACCGGGGAGCTGTTTTTT. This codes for CSAAGTDNTGELFF.

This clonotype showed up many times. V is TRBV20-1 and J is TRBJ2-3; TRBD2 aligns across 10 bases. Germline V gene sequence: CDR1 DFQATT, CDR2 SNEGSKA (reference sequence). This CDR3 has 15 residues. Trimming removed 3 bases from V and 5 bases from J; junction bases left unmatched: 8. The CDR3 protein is CSASSLAGDKDTQYF. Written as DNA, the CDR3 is TGCAGTGCTAGCTCCCTAGCGGGAGATAAAGATACGCAGTATTTT.

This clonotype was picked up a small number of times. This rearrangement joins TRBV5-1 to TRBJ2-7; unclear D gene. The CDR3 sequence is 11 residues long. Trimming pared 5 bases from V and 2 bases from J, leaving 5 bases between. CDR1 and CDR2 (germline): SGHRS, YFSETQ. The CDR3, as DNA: TGCGCCAGCAGGGATGCCTACGAGCAGTACTTC. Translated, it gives CASRDAYEQYF.

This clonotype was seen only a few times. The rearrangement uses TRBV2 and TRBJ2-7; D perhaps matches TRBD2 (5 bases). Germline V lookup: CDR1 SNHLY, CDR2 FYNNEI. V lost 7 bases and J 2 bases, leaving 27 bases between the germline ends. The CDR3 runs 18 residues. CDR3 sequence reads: CASNPDPAERPAPYEQYF. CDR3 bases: TGTGCCAGCAACCCCGACCCAGCGGAGCGCCCCGCCCCCTACGAGCAGTACTTC.